This entry features one TCR beta chain sequence. Its antigen is not known. This specimen comes from a study of beta chain features in type 1 diabetes. Study as a whole: Across every sample, around 110,000,000 sorted cells were examined in total.

Study-wide results and caveats: People with Type 1 diabetes carried modestly yet significantly shorter TCRB CDR3s in all four CD4+ subsets. Sequencing the cDNA could make cells with high TCR expression show up more than they should. In type 1 diabetes patients, VDJ junctions had fewer insertions; deletions at these junctions were more frequent.

As every portion of the isolated RNA was reverse transcribed, the sequencing read expressed TCRB transcripts. Sequencing was performed with immunoSEQ multiplex PCR; in TCRdb, only in-frame clones are kept and a portion is missing. The table records hundreds of thousands of clones, over 13% of them present only once. The sequenced sample consisted of naive CD4+ T cells from blood. The sequence came from a man younger than 35 with type 1 diabetes.

Here the CDR3 DNA reads TGTGCCAGTGGACAGGGGACGGGCACAGATACGCAGTATTTT. This sequence encodes CASGQGTGTDTQYF. The V gene is TRBV19, the J gene TRBJ2-3, with 9 positions matching TRBD1. The CDR3 sequence is 14 residues long. Trimming at V came to 8 bases and at J to 1 base, leaving 4 bases not matched to a gene. Germline V gives CDR1 LNHDA, CDR2 SQIVND (reference sequence).